The 10 T cell receptor beta chains given below trace back to one sample, sequenced in a study of CD8 T cells in ankylosing spondylitis. Study results and caveats: A TCR beta motif made of fewer than ten highly homologous variants seemed typical of ankylosing spondylitis blood.

One entry per CDR3 protein results from TCRdb running MiXCR on the 5' RACE reads. Among 700,000 or so distinct CDR3 sequences listed, around 17% were seen once. No antigen has been assigned to these receptors. Material: blood, either unsorted or a sorted T cell fraction (not recorded which). These receptors were collected from a male donor with ankylosing spondylitis.

This clonotype was counted many times. The chain carries TRBV4-1 and TRBJ2-7, with no clear D. The V and J ends lost 0 bases and 4 bases respectively, with 1 base between them. The CDR3 contains 11 residues. Per the germline V gene, CDR1 is MGHRA and CDR2 is YSYEKL. The CDR3 here is CASSQDYEQYF. The CDR3 DNA reads TGCGCCAGCAGCCAAGATTACGAGCAGTACTTC.

The chain combines TRBV12-3 or TRBV12-4 with TRBJ2-7; no definite D call. The CDR3 spans 14 residues. The ends were cut back, 5 bases at V and 4 bases at J, with 15 bases in the middle. In DNA, the CDR3 is TGTGCCAGCAGTCCCCTGGGCGGAAGATACGAGCAGTACTTC. Protein product: CASSPLGGRYEQYF.

J is TRBJ2-2 and V is TRBV6-5; possibly TRBD1 for D (6 bases). Germline values: CDR1 MNHEY, CDR2 SVGAGI. The length of the CDR3 is 15 residues. The V end was cut by 0 bases, the J end by 2 bases, with 7 bases between. CDR3 amino acids: CASSYSGANTGELFF. CDR3 DNA sequence: TGTGCCAGCAGTTACTCGGGGGCTAACACCGGGGAGCTGTTTTTT.

This clonotype was observed at least ten times. The V call is TRBV12-3 or TRBV12-4, the J call TRBJ2-7; D remains ambiguous. The CDR3 runs 14 residues. The V end lost 6 bases, the J end lost 6 bases, and 18 bases lay between the germline ends. CDR3 nucleotide sequence: TGTGCCAGCAGCCCAAATGTTGCGGCCATCGAGCAGTACTTC. This codes for CASSPNVAAIEQYF.

The rearrangement joins TRBV10-3 to TRBJ2-2; the D is unclear. V was pared by 6 bases and J by 6 bases, with 11 bases between. Germline V CDR1 and CDR2: ENHRY, SYGVKD. This CDR3 has 13 amino acids. This CDR3 is CAISDNNPGELFF. The CDR3 DNA is TGTGCCATCAGCGACAACAACCCCGGGGAGCTGTTTTTT.

This rearrangement joins TRBV27 to TRBJ2-7; TRBD1 is a possible D gene (6 bases). The CDR3 sequence is 12 residues long. Germline-derived CDR1 and CDR2 are MNHEY and SMNVEV (reference sequence). The ends were cut back, 8 bases at V and 6 bases at J, with 14 bases in the middle. CDR3 loop: CASQTGLGEQYF. The DNA of the CDR3 is TGTGCCAGCCAGACAGGTCTCGGCGAGCAGTACTTC.

This clonotype was recorded at least ten times. The chain recombines TRBV29-1 with TRBJ2-1; the match to TRBD2 covers 10 bases. With V trimmed by 8 bases and J by 12 bases, 13 bases remained unmatched. This CDR3 region has 13 residues. Germline V gene data show CDR1 as SQVTM and CDR2 as ANQGSEA. CDR3 sequence reads: CSLTSGPHPGQFF. CDR3 in DNA: TGCAGCTTGACTAGCGGGCCACACCCAGGGCAGTTCTTC.

This clonotype was detected a few times. The V call is TRBV5-1, the J call TRBJ1-2, with D perhaps matching TRBD1 (6 bases). Trimming cost V 2 bases and J 6 bases, with 17 bases left between them. CDR1 is SGHRS, CDR2 YFSETQ, per germline. The CDR3 consists of 15 residues. DNA of the CDR3: TGCGCCAGCAGCTTACAGGGTAACCCCCCTGATGGCTACACCTTC. Amino acid sequence: CASSLQGNPPDGYTF.

The CDR3 loop reads CASRIQGGTQYF. The CDR3 nucleotides read TGTGCCAGCAGGATACAGGGCGGTACGCAGTATTTT. This sequence joins TRBV7-9 and TRBJ2-3; tentative D call: TRBD1 (6 bases). Germline V CDR1 and CDR2: SEHNR, FQNEAQ (reference sequence). The CDR3 consists of 12 residues. Trimming pared 6 bases from V and 8 bases from J, leaving 12 bases between.

The chain employs TRBV7-9 and TRBJ1-2, with no clear D. The germline V gene has CDR1 SEHNR and CDR2 FQNEAQ (reference sequence). The CDR3 runs to 14 residues. The ends were cut back, 1 base at V and 8 bases at J, with 14 bases in the middle. The CDR3 DNA reads TGTGCCAGCAGCTTAGAGGCCTTCTCTATGGGCTACACCTTC. Its protein product is CASSLEAFSMGYTF. Using reference TRBV7-9 and TRBJ1-2 for the parts outside the CDR3, the full variable domain is DTGVSQNPRHKITKRGQNVTFRCDPISEHNRLYWYRQTLGQGPEFLTYFQNEAQLEKSRLLSDRFSAERPKGSFSTLEIQRTEQGDSAMYLCASSLEAFSMGYTFGSGTRLTVV.